Sequencing of this T cell receptor (beta chain) was carried out in a study of blood T cell repertoires in COVID-19. Per the study methods: Counts of nucleated cells, estimated from reference gene primer amplification, were obtained. Only in-frame clones appear in the TCRdb table, and some are missing; sequencing was by immunoSEQ multiplex PCR. The V and J calls and the clone size are those of that table, but D and trimming were determined from the DNA. This table holds 140,000 or so clones, approximately 80% found once. Germline lookup yields CDR1 SGHRS and CDR2 YFSETQ. Trimming cost V 0 bases and J 3 bases; bases outside gene matches: 7. This CDR3 region has 19 residues.

The chain carries TRBV5-1 and TRBJ2-2, with 14 bases that match TRBD2. Sample: peripheral blood. The sequence derives from a human donor in a cohort sampled during active COVID-19. CDR3 region: CASSLAGTSGRSDTGELFF. The CDR3 DNA is TGCGCCAGCAGCTTGGCCGGGACTAGCGGGAGATCCGACACCGGGGAGCTGTTTTTT.